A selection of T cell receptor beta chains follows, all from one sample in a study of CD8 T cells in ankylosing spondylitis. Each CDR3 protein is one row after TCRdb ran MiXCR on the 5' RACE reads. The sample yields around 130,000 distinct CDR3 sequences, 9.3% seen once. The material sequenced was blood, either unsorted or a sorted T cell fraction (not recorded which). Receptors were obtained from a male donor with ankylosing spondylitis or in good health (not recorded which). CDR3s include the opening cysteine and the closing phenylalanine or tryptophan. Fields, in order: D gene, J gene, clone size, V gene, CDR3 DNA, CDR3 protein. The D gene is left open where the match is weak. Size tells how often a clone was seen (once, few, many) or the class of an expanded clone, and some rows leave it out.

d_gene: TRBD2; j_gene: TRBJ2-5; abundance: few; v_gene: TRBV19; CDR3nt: TGTGCCAGTATCGCGGGGGACCAAGAGACCCAGTACTTC; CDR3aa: CASIAGDQETQYF
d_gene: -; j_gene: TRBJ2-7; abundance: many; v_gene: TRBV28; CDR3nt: TGTGCCAGCAGTACCCCCTCCTACGAGCAGTACTTC; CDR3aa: CASSTPSYEQYF
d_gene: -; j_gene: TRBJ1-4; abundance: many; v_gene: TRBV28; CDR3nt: TGTGCCAGCAGTTCGGGGGCGACTAATGAAAAACTGTTTTTT; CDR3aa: CASSSGATNEKLFF
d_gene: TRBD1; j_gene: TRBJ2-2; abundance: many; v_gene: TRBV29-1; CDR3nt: TGCAGCGCTCTAAACACAGGGGGTGAGAACACCGGGGAGCTGTTTTTT; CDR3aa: CSALNTGGENTGELFF
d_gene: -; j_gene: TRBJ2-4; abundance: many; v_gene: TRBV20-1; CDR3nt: TGCAGTGCCAAACGGCCGGGACATAGGAACATTCAGTACTTC; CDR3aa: CSAKRPGHRNIQYF
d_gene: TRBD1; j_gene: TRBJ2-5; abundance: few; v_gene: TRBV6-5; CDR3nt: TGTGCCAGCAGTTCCCCGGGACAGGGAAAAGAGACCCAGTACTTC; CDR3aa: CASSSPGQGKETQYF
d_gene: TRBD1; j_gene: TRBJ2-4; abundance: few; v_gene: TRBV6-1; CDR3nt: TGTGCCAGCAGTAAATATGGGACAGGAGAAAACATTCAGTACTTC; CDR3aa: CASSKYGTGENIQYF
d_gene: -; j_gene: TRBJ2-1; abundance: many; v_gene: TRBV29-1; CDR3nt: TGCAGCGTTGCGTCTCCGGTTACGGGAAATGAGCAGTTCTTC; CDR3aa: CSVASPVTGNEQFF
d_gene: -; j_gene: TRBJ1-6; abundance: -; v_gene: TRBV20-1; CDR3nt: TGCAGTGCCAGGAAGGGAAACGCCTATAATTCACCCCTCCACTTT; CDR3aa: CSARKGNAYNSPLHF
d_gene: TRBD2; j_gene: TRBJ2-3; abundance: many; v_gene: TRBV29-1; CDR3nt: TGCAGCGGGACCGGGACTACCTTCCCAGATACGCAGTATTTT; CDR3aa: CSGTGTTFPDTQYF
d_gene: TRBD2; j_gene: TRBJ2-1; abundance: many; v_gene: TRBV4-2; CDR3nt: TGTGCCAGCAGCCAAGCAGGACTAGCGGGGCATAATGAGCAGTTCTTC; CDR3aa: CASSQAGLAGHNEQFF
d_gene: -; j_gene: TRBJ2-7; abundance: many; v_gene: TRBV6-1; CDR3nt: TGTGCCAGCAGTAGGGCAGGCAACTACGAGCAGTACTTC; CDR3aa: CASSRAGNYEQYF
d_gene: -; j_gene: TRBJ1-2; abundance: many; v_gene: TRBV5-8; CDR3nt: TGTGCCAGCAGCTTGCTTGGTAACCTCTATGGGGGCTACACCTTC; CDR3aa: CASSLLGNLYGGYTF
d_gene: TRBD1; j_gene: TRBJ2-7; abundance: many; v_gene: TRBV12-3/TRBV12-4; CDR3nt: TGTGCCAGCAGTGACAGGGGTTCGTACGAGCAGTACTTC; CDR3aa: CASSDRGSYEQYF
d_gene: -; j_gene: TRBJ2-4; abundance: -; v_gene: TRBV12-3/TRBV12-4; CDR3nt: TGTGCCAGCAGTTTCGCTGCCAAAAACATTCAGTACTTC; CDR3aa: CASSFAAKNIQYF
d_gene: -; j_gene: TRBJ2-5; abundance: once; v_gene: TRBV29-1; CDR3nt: TGCAGCGTTGATGTGGGGGAGACCCAGTACTTC; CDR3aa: CSVDVGETQYF
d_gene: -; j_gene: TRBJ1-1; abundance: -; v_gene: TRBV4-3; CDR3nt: TGCGCCAGCAGCCAAGATCGGGGATTGGCTGAAGCTTTCTTT; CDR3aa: CASSQDRGLAEAFF
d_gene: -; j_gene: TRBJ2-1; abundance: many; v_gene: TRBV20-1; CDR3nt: TGCAGTGCTAGACGAGGAGGCGGGCAGATCAATGAGCAGTTCTTC; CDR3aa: CSARRGGGQINEQFF
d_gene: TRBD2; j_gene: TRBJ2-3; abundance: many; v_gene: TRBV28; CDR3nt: TGTGCCAGCAGTTTTACGGCGGGAGGTAAAAATACGCAGTATTTT; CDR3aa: CASSFTAGGKNTQYF
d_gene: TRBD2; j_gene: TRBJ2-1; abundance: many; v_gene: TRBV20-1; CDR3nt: TGCAGTGCTAGTGGACTAGCGGGAGTCGATGAGCAGTTCTTC; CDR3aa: CSASGLAGVDEQFF
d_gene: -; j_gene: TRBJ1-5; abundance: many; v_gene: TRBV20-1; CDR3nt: TGCAGTGCTAGAGGGCCGCCGAATCAGCCCCAGCATTTT; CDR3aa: CSARGPPNQPQHF
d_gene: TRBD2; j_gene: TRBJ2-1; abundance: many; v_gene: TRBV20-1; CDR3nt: TGCAGTGCTACTCCTAGCGGGAGGTCGAGTTACAATGAGCAGTTCTTC; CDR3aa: CSATPSGRSSYNEQFF
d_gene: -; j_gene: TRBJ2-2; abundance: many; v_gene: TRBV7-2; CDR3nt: TGTGCCAGCAGTCAGCAACAGGTCCTTTCCGGGGAGCTGTTTTTT; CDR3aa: CASSQQQVLSGELFF
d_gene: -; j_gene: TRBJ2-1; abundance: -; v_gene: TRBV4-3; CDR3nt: TGCGCCAGCAGCACCGGGACCGGGAGAGACAATGAGCAGTTCTTC; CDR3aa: CASSTGTGRDNEQFF
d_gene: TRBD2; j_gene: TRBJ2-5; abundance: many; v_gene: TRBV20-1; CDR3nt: TGCAGTGCTAGACCGGCGACTAGCGGGGGACAAGAGACCCAGTACTTC; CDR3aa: CSARPATSGGQETQYF
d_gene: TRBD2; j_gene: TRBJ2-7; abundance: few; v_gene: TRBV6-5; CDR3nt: TGTGCCAGCAGTTACAGTTGGTTAGCGGGAGGCGAGCAGTACTTC; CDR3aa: CASSYSWLAGGEQYF
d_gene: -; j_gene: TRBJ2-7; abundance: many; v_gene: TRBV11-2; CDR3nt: TGTGCCAGCAGACCCGACAGAATTAGCTCCTACGAGCAGTACTTC; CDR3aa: CASRPDRISSYEQYF
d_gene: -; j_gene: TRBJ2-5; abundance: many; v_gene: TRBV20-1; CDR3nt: TGCAGTGCTAGAGGTGGAGCGGGTGAGACCCAGTACTTC; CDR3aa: CSARGGAGETQYF
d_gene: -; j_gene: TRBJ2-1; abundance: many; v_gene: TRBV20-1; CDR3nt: TGCAGTGCCAATTTGAAGAATGAGCAGTTCTTC; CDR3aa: CSANLKNEQFF
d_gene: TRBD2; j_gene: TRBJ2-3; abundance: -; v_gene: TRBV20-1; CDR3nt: TGCAGTGCAGTACTAGCGCGAGTTGGTTGGGATACGCAGTATTTC; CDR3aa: CSAVLARVGWDTQYF
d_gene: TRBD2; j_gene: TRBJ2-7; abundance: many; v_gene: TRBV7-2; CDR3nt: TGTGCCAGCAGCTTAGGATTTGCTAGCGGGAGGGGGTACGAGCAGTACTTC; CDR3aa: CASSLGFASGRGYEQYF
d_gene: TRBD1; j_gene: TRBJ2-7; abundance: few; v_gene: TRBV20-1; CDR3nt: TGCAGTGCTGGAACAGGGGTTGTGAACGAGCAGTACTTC; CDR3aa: CSAGTGVVNEQYF
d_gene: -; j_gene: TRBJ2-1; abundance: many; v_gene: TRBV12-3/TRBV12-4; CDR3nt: TGTGCCAGCAGTTTAGCGTTACCCAATGAGCAGTTCTTC; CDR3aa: CASSLALPNEQFF
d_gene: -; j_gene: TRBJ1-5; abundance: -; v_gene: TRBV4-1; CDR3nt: TGCGCCAGCAGCCAGGACAGCCATCAGCCCCAGCATTTT; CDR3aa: CASSQDSHQPQHF
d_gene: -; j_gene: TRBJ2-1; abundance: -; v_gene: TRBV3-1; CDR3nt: TGTGCCAGCAGCCGGACAGACAATGAGCAGTTCTTC; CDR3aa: CASSRTDNEQFF
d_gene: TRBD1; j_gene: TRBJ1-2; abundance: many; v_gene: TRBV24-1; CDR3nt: TGTGCCACCAGTGATTTGGGACTGACAGGGCTTGAAGACTATGGCTACACCTTC; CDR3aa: CATSDLGLTGLEDYGYTF
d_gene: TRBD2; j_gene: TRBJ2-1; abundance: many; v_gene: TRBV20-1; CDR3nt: TGCAGTGCTAGAGATCATGGCCTATCTAGCGGGACGTACAATGAGCAGTTCTTC; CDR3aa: CSARDHGLSSGTYNEQFF
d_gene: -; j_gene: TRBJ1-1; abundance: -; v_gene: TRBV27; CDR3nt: TGTGCCAGCAGCCGGACAGACGTGAACACTGAAGCTTTCTTT; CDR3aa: CASSRTDVNTEAFF
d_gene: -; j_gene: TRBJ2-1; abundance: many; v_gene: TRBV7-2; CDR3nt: TGTGCCAGCAGCTTAGCGCGTAATGAGCAGTTCTTC; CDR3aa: CASSLARNEQFF
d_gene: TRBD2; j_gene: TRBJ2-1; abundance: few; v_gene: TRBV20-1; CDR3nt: TGCAGTGCTAGACGCGGGAGTACCAATGAGCAGTTCTTC; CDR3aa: CSARRGSTNEQFF
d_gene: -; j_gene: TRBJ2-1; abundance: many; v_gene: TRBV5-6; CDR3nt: TGTGCCAGCAGCTTGGACAGGGAGCAGTTCTTC; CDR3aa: CASSLDREQFF
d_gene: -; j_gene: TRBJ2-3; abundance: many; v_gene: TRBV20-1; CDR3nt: TGCAGTGCCCCCGGGTTGGGGTTTCTGGATACGCAGTATTTT; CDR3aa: CSAPGLGFLDTQYF
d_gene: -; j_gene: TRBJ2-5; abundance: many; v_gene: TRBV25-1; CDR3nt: TGTGCCAGCACCCCCCGACAGTCCCAAGAGACCCAGTACTTC; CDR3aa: CASTPRQSQETQYF
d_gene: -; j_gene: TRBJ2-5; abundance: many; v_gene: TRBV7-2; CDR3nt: TGTGCCAGCAGCTTAGTCGGAGGCCAAGAGACCCAGTACTTC; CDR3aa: CASSLVGGQETQYF
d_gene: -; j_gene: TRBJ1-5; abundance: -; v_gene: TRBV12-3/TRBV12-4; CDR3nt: TGTGCCAGCAGTTTGGCAGGGGCGGGAGATCAGCCCCAGCATTTT; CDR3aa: CASSLAGAGDQPQHF
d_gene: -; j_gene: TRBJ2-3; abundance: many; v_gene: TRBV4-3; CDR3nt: TGCGCCAGCAGCCAAGAAGGTATCCGCGGGGATACGCAGTATTTT; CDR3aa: CASSQEGIRGDTQYF
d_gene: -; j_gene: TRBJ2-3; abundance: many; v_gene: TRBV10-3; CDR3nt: TGTGCCTCGGCGGCTTTCTCCTCCACAGATACGCAGTATTTT; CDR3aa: CASAAFSSTDTQYF
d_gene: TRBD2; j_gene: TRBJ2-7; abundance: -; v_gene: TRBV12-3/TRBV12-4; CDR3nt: TGTGCCAGTGCCCTAGCGGGGGAAGCCTACGAGCAGTACTTC; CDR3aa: CASALAGEAYEQYF
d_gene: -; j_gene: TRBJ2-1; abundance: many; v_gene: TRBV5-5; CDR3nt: TGTGCCAGCAGCTTGTATCGGGGAGGAAACAATGAGCAGTTCTTC; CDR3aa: CASSLYRGGNNEQFF
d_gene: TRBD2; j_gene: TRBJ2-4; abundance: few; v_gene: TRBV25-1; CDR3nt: TGTGCCAGCAGTCTTCCAACTAGCGGGAGGGAGATATTCGGGCGAAAACTAGCCAAAAACAGTCAGTACTTC; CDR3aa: CASSLPTSGREIFGRKLAKNSQYF
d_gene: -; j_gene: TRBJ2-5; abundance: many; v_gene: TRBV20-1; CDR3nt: TGCAGTGCTAGATTGGACCAAGAGACCCAGTACTTC; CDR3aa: CSARLDQETQYF
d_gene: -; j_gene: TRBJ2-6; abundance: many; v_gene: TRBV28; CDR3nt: TGTGCCAGCAGTCTTATGACCTCTGGGGCCAACGTCCTGACTTTC; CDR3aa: CASSLMTSGANVLTF
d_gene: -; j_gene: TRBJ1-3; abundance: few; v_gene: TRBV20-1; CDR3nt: TGCAGTGCTAGAGGTCCCCTCTCTGGAAACACCATATATTTT; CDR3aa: CSARGPLSGNTIYF